The clone carrying this T cell receptor beta chain was counted ten times or more. Its antigen is not identified. The sequenced fragment ends 3 residues before the CDR3 boundary, so the rest is inferred from the germline J gene. Germline V gene data show CDR1 as SNHLY and CDR2 as FYNNEI. The CDR3 has 15 residues. The J segment lost 4 bases and the V segment lost 6 bases, leaving 6 bases of the junction unmatched. This sample is drawn from a study of T cell clonality in common variable immunodeficiency. The study's findings and limits: Fewer TCRbeta clones were shared among CVID subjects than controls.

Measured with immunoSEQ multiplex PCR; TCRdb has only the in-frame clones, and not every one. The sample is made up of fewer than 75,000 clones, none counted only once. Both groups were predominantly of Caucasian heritage. The TCR originated in a person between 18 and 75 years old in good health. The sample was peripheral blood mononuclear cells. The chain employs TRBV2 and TRBJ2-7, with TRBD2 matching over 13 bases. The sequenced CDR3 bases are TGTGCCAGCAGCTGGACTAGCGGGGGAGGGTACGAG. Amino acids: CASSWTSGGGYE. In full, the CDR3 is CASSWTSGGGYEQYF.